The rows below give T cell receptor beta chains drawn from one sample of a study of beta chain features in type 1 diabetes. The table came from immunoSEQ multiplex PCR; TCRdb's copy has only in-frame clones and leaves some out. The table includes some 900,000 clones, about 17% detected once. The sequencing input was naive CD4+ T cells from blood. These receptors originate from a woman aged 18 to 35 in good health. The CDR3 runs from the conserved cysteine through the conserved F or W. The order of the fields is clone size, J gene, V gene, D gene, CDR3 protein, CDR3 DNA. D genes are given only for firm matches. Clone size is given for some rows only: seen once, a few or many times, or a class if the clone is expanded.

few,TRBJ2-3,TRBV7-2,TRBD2,CASSLTSGGTDTQYF,TGTGCCAGCAGCTTAACTAGCGGGGGCACAGATACGCAGTATTTT
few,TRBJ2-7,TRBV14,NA,CASSQGPGSPPYEQYF,TGTGCCAGCAGCCAGGGGCCAGGGTCTCCCCCCTACGAGCAGTACTTC
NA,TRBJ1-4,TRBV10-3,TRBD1,CAIRGDSVEKLFF,TGTGCCATCCGGGGGGACAGCGTAGAAAAACTGTTTTTT
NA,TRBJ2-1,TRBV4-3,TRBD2,CASSQASGRVTYNEQFF,TGCGCCAGCAGCCAAGCTAGCGGGAGGGTTACCTACAATGAGCAGTTCTTC
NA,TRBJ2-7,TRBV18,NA,CASSSRSGPSYEQYF,TGTGCCAGCTCCTCCCGGTCAGGTCCGTCCTACGAGCAGTACTTC
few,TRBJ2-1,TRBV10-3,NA,CAVLTVNEQFF,TGTGCCGTCCTTACGGTGAATGAGCAGTTCTTC
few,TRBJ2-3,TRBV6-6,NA,CASSYSYFQSTDTQYF,TGTGCCAGCAGTTACTCTTACTTTCAGAGCACAGATACGCAGTATTTT
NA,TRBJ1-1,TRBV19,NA,CASSQRGTDTEAFF,TGTGCCAGTAGTCAACGGGGAACAGACACTGAAGCTTTCTTT
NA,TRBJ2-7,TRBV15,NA,CATSRAAGTVYEQYF,TGTGCCACCAGCAGAGCGGCGGGGACAGTCTACGAGCAGTACTTC
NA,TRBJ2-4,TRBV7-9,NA,CASSPNGIWAKNIQYF,TGTGCCAGCAGCCCCAACGGGATCTGGGCCAAAAACATTCAGTACTTC
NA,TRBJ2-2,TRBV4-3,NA,CASSQVRTPVTGELFF,TGCGCCAGCAGCCAAGTACGGACCCCAGTCACCGGGGAGCTGTTTTTT
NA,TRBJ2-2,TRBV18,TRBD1,CASSRQGANTGELFF,TGTGCCAGCTCACGACAGGGGGCGAACACCGGGGAGCTGTTTTTT
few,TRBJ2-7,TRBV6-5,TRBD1,CASSYSMQGAYEQYF,TGTGCCAGCAGTTACTCGATGCAGGGGGCCTACGAGCAGTACTTC
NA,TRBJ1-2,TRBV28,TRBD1,CASSPQGALGYGYTF,TGTGCCAGCAGTCCTCAGGGGGCGCTGGGCTATGGCTACACCTTC
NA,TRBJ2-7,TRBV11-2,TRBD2,CASSFGLAVYEQYF,TGTGCCAGCAGCTTTGGACTAGCGGTCTACGAGCAGTACTTC
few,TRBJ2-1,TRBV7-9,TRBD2,CASSFLGLAGVFPYNEQFF,TGTGCCAGCAGCTTCCTAGGACTAGCGGGAGTTTTCCCCTACAATGAGCAGTTCTTC
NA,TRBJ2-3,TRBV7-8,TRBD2,CASSRRSGRPEDTQYF,TGTGCCAGCAGTCGAAGGAGCGGGAGGCCGGAAGATACGCAGTATTTT
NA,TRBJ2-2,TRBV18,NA,CASSLDQNTGELFF,TGTGCCAGCTCACTCGACCAGAACACCGGGGAGCTGTTTTTT
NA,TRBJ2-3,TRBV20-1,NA,CSAQKGDTQYF,TGCAGTGCACAGAAGGGGGATACGCAGTATTTT
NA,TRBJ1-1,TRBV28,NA,CASSTPGRGTEAFF,TGTGCCAGCAGTACTCCAGGGAGAGGGACTGAAGCTTTCTTT
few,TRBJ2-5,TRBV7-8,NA,CASSLGGGSRWETQYF,TGTGCCAGCAGCTTAGGGGGTGGGTCACGATGGGAGACCCAGTACTTC
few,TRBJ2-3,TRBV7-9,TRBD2,CASSLLAGGTDTQYF,TGTGCCAGCAGCCTACTAGCGGGTGGGACAGATACGCAGTATTTT
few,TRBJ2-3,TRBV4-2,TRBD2,CASSSRAAGGTSTDTQYF,TGTGCCAGCAGTTCTCGGGCGGCGGGAGGGACTAGCACAGATACGCAGTATTTT
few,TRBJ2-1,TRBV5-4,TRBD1,CASSSRDSSYNEQFF,TGTGCCAGCAGCTCTCGGGACAGCTCCTACAATGAGCAGTTCTTC
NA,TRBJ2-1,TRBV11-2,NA,CASSLDRRAGSYNEQFF,TGTGCCAGCAGCTTAGATCGGCGCGCCGGCTCCTACAATGAGCAGTTCTTC
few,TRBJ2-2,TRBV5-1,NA,CASSLGGPLNTGELFF,TGCGCCAGCAGCTTGGGGGGACCACTAAACACCGGGGAGCTGTTTTTT
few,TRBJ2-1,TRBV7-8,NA,CASSLAGLRNEQFF,TGTGCCAGCAGCTTAGCGGGATTAAGGAATGAGCAGTTCTTC
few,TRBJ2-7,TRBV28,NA,CASSLRLGADTYEQYF,TGTGCCAGCAGTTTAAGACTGGGAGCGGACACCTACGAGCAGTACTTC
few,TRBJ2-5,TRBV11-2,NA,CASSLDGDRSSYF,TGTGCCAGCAGCTTAGATGGGGATAGGTCGTCGTACTTC
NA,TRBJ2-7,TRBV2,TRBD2,CASSSGTSGGYEQYF,TGTGCCAGCAGCTCCGGGACTAGCGGAGGATACGAGCAGTACTTC
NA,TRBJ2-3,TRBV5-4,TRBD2,CASSLVRLAGVDTQYF,TGTGCCAGCAGCTTGGTGAGACTAGCGGGAGTAGATACGCAGTATTTT
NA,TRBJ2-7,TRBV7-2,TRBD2,CASSLKASGLGGVLKQYF,TGTGCCAGCAGCTTAAAGGCTAGCGGCCTGGGTGGGGTCCTCAAGCAGTACTTC
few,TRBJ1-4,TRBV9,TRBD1,CASSVPRRSGTVVTTNEKLFF,TGTGCCAGCAGCGTCCCGAGACGTTCGGGGACAGTCGTAACAACTAATGAAAAACTGTTTTTT
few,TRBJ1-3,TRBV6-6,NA,CASSEGGSGNTIYF,TGTGCCAGCAGTGAGGGAGGCTCTGGAAACACCATATATTTT
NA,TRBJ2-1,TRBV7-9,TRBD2,CASSSLAREGRGDNEQFF,TGTGCCAGCAGCTCACTAGCGCGGGAGGGCCGAGGAGACAATGAGCAGTTCTTC
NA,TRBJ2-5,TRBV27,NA,CASGRRGTETQYF,TGTGCCAGCGGCAGGCGAGGGACCGAGACCCAGTACTTC
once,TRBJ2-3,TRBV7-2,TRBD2,CASSLDPSSGNADTQYF,TGTGCCAGCAGCTTAGATCCGTCTAGCGGGAATGCAGATACGCAGTATTTT
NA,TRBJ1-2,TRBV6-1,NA,CASSEEEAPYGYTF,TGTGCCAGCAGTGAAGAGGAGGCGCCCTATGGCTACACCTTC
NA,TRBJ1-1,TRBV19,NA,CASIYIRGPLTEAFF,TGTGCCAGTATCTACATCCGGGGCCCCCTGACTGAAGCTTTCTTT